The entry below describes one T cell receptor beta chain. This table comes from immunoSEQ multiplex PCR, and its TCRdb copy is limited to in-frame clones, with some not included. The sample shows 400,000 to 600,000 clones, approximately 95% of them seen only once. The germline V gene encodes CDR1 MDHEN and CDR2 SYDVKM. V lost 6 bases and J lost 4; bases outside the gene matches: 9. The CDR3 runs 15 residues. This sample stems from a study of shared clonotypes between healthy human individuals. The sequenced sample was naive CD4+ T cells sorted from blood. Described subset: CD45RA+ positively selected. The receptor's source is a woman aged 30 to 39 in good health. This sequence joins TRBV28 and TRBJ2-3, with 8 bases lining up with TRBD1. CDR3 in DNA: TGTGCCAGCAGCCTCCCCAGGGGGCTGGCAGATACGCAGTATTTT. Translated: CASSLPRGLADTQYF.